The 25 T cell receptor beta chains in this list originate from one sample, sequenced in a study of T-cell memory formation after mild COVID-19. TCRdb re-analysed the 5' RACE reads in MiXCR, keeping a single row per CDR3 protein. The profile shows roughly 350,000 distinct CDR3 sequences, 28% of them singletons. The sample comprised PBMCs or a T cell subset sorted from them (not recorded which). Receptors were obtained from an adult woman who had mild COVID-19 (a few samples of this study predate the infection). Cell type and time point are not known.

This clonotype has more than one count but fewer than ten. The chain uses TRBV29-1 and TRBJ1-1, with 7 bases lining up with TRBD1. Per the germline V gene, CDR1 is SQVTM and CDR2 is ANQGSEA. J lost 5 bases, V lost 7 bases, and 4 bases had no gene match. The CDR3 has 11 residues. CDR3 protein: CSATGDTEAFF. In nucleotides, the CDR3 is TGCAGCGCCACAGGGGATACTGAAGCTTTCTTT. The variable domain in full, completed from reference TRBV29-1 and TRBJ1-1, reads SAVISQKPSRDICQRGTSLTIQCQVDSQVTMMFWYRQQPGQSLTLIATANQGSEATYESGFVIDKFPISRPNLTFSTLTVSNMSPEDSSIYLCSATGDTEAFFGQGTRLTVV.

This clonotype was counted a few times. The chain links TRBV24-1 to TRBJ2-7, with 10 positions matching TRBD1. The CDR3 length is 15 residues. In germline, CDR1 is KGHDR, CDR2 SFDVKD. Germline trimming cut 3 bases from V and 3 bases from J; bases unmatched to any gene: 4. CDR3 loop: CATSDRQGALYEQYF. The CDR3 region has the DNA TGTGCCACCAGTGATCGACAGGGGGCCCTCTACGAGCAGTACTTC.

This clonotype came up a few times. The V gene is TRBV3-1, the J gene TRBJ2-7; perhaps TRBD1 as D (5 bases). The CDR3 is 15 residues long. Per the germline V gene, CDR1 is LGHDT and CDR2 is YNNKEL (reference sequence). V lost 4 bases and J lost 7, with 20 bases in between. The CDR3 region is CASSRVGASHTEQYF. The CDR3 bases are TGTGCCAGCAGCCGAGTTGGGGCTTCCCATACGGAGCAGTACTTC.

This clonotype appeared a few times. The chain employs TRBV7-9 and TRBJ2-2; TRBD1 matches at 9 bases. Germline-derived CDR1 and CDR2 are SEHNR and FQNEAQ (reference sequence). V shed 11 bases and J 1 base; nucleotides not matched to a gene: 5. The CDR3 extends over 14 amino acids. The CDR3: CADRDRVNTGELFF. The CDR3 nucleotides read TGTGCCGACCGGGACAGGGTGAACACCGGGGAGCTGTTTTTT.

This chain uses TRBV7-9 with TRBJ1-2; D is undetermined. CDR1 SEHNR and CDR2 FQNEAQ come from the germline V gene (reference sequence). V was clipped by 3 bases and J by 2 bases, with 10 bases between them. The CDR3 contains 14 residues. CDR3 protein: CASSFIGRNYGYTF. Here the CDR3 DNA reads TGTGCCAGCAGCTTCATCGGACGGAACTATGGCTACACCTTC.

This clonotype was counted only a few times. The gene calls are TRBV2 and TRBJ2-7; tentatively, D is TRBD2 (6 bases). Trimming left V 5 bases short and J 6 bases short, with 17 bases between. Germline CDR1 and CDR2: SNHLY and FYNNEI. The CDR3 runs to 14 residues. The CDR3 coding sequence is TGTGCCAGCAGTCCGGGAGCTAGCCCTCTCGAGCAGTACTTC. Its translation is CASSPGASPLEQYF.

The genes are TRBV6-6 and TRBJ1-2; maybe TRBD1 (5 bases). V was trimmed by 7 bases and J by 2 bases, leaving 11 bases between them. This CDR3 has 13 residues. CDR1 MNHNY and CDR2 SVGAGI come from the germline V gene (reference sequence). CDR3 coding DNA: TGTGCCAGCATTGGGGCCAGGAACTATGGCTACACCTTC. Its translation is CASIGARNYGYTF.

This clonotype has only one observation. The chain is built from TRBV7-3 and TRBJ2-2, with D perhaps matching TRBD1 or TRBD2 (5 bases each). From germline, CDR1 is SGHTA and CDR2 FQGTGA. The CDR3 loop spans 15 amino acids. Deletions cut 1 base from V and 6 bases from J, with 12 bases between. CDR3 bases: TGTGCCAGCAGCTTAAGTTCGGGGCAGCCCGGGGAGCTGTTTTTT. This translates into CASSLSSGQPGELFF.

The genes are TRBV5-4 and TRBJ2-3, with 10 bases fitting TRBD2. The ends lost 3 bases at V and 1 base at J; junction bases unmatched: 11. This CDR3 has 18 residues. Germline V gives CDR1 SGHNT, CDR2 YYREEE (reference sequence). CDR3 sequence reads: CASSWPERGGIGTDTQYF. CDR3 nucleotides: TGTGCCAGCAGCTGGCCTGAGCGGGGGGGCATCGGCACAGATACGCAGTATTTT. Filled out from reference TRBV5-4 and TRBJ2-3, the complete variable domain reads ETGVTQSPTHLIKTRGQQVTLRCSSQSGHNTVSWYQQALGQGPQFIFQYYREEENGRGNFPPRFSGLQFPNYSSELNVNALELDDSALYLCASSWPERGGIGTDTQYFGPGTRLTVL.

This clonotype was picked up a small number of times. The rearrangement links TRBV15 to TRBJ2-2, with no clear D. Trimming stripped 3 bases from V and 0 bases from J, with 23 bases between. The length of the CDR3 is 20 residues. Germline V lookup: CDR1 LNHNV, CDR2 YYDKDF (reference sequence). The CDR3 DNA follows: TGTGCCACCAGCAGTGGACCCCCTGCCCAACTTGGGTCGAACACCGGGGAGCTGTTTTTT. Residues: CATSSGPPAQLGSNTGELFF. Full variable domain (remainder filled in from reference TRBV15 and TRBJ2-2): DAMVIQNPRYQVTQFGKPVTLSCSQTLNHNVMYWYQQKSSQAPKLLFHYYDKDFNNEADTPDNFQSRRPNTSFCFLDIRSPGLGDTAMYLCATSSGPPAQLGSNTGELFFGEGSRLTVL.

A few counts support this clonotype. The genes are TRBV12-3 or TRBV12-4 and TRBJ2-5, with D perhaps being TRBD1 or TRBD2 (6 bases each). V was shortened by 6 bases and J by 5 bases, with 25 bases between the two germline ends. The CDR3 has 17 residues. The DNA for the CDR3 is TGTGCCAGCAGCCCTTACTTGGAAGGGGGGCTGGGGGAGACCCAGTACTTC. It translates to CASSPYLEGGLGETQYF.

Here the CDR3 reads CASSLGLAGEQETQYF. In nucleotides, the CDR3 is TGTGCCAGCAGCTTGGGGCTAGCGGGCGAACAAGAGACCCAGTACTTC. This chain uses TRBV5-6 with TRBJ2-5; 8 bases are shared with TRBD2. This CDR3 has 16 amino acids. Germline values: CDR1 SGHDT, CDR2 YYEEEE. V lost 0 bases, J lost 2 bases, and 6 bases stayed unmatched. Based on the CDR3 plus reference TRBV5-6 and TRBJ2-5, the full variable domain is DAGVTQSPTHLIKTRGQQVTLRCSPKSGHDTVSWYQQALGQGPQFIFQYYEEEERQRGNFPDRFSGHQFPNYSSELNVNALLLGDSALYLCASSLGLAGEQETQYFGPGTRLLVL.

The V gene is TRBV6-5, the J gene TRBJ1-2; D gene uncertain. Germline loops: CDR1 MNHEY, CDR2 SVGAGI. V was cut by 0 bases and J by 2 bases, with 7 bases left in between. The CDR3 has 14 residues. Here the CDR3 reads CASSYSPSNYGYTF. The DNA for the CDR3 is TGTGCCAGCAGTTACTCGCCCAGCAACTATGGCTACACCTTC.

This chain joins TRBV4-3 and TRBJ1-1; perhaps TRBD1 as D (5 bases). The CDR3 totals 14 residues. Trimming shortened V by 1 base and J by 6 bases, and 12 bases separated the two germline ends. Germline CDR1 is LGHNA and CDR2 is YSLEER. Here the CDR3 DNA reads TGCGCCAGCAGCCAAGGAGGGGACGGAGCTGAAGCTTTCTTT. It is translated as CASSQGGDGAEAFF.

The chain combines TRBV7-9 with TRBJ2-3; D uncertain. The length of the CDR3 is 15 residues. The V end lost 5 bases, the J end lost 4 bases, and 16 bases lay between the germline ends. Germline V gives CDR1 SEHNR, CDR2 FQNEAQ (reference sequence). CDR3 residues: CASSLRRTYADTQYF. The CDR3, as DNA: TGTGCCAGCAGCCTCCGACGGACGTATGCAGATACGCAGTATTTT.

The CDR3 region is CSVADRGGWDTF. DNA of the CDR3: TGCAGCGTCGCGGACAGGGGCGGTTGGGACACCTTC. The genes are TRBV29-1 and TRBJ1-2; 9 nucleotides match TRBD1. The CDR3 loop spans 12 amino acids. CDR1 is SQVTM and CDR2 is ANQGSEA in the germline V gene. The ends lost 6 bases at V and 12 bases at J; junction bases unmatched: 11.

In this sample, this clonotype turned up a few times. The chain carries TRBV20-1 and TRBJ2-3; 9 bases map to TRBD2. The CDR3 consists of 14 residues. With V trimmed by 5 bases and J by 6 bases, 9 bases remained unmatched. Germline CDR1 and CDR2: DFQATT and SNEGSKA (reference sequence). This chain's CDR3 is CSAPKAGGWDTQYF. For the CDR3, the DNA is TGCAGTGCTCCTAAAGCGGGGGGTTGGGATACGCAGTATTTT.

The chain joins TRBV5-1 to TRBJ2-2; D gene ambiguous. The CDR3 extends over 15 amino acids. The germline V gene encodes CDR1 SGHRS and CDR2 YFSETQ. The V end lost 2 bases, the J end lost 0 bases, and 8 bases lay between the germline ends. The CDR3 here is CASSFGPANTGELFF. CDR3 sequence (DNA): TGCGCCAGCAGCTTCGGGCCAGCGAACACCGGGGAGCTGTTTTTT.

This clonotype was counted between two and nine times. This chain connects TRBV29-1 to TRBJ2-3; 8 bases match TRBD1. The CDR3 is 15 residues long. V trimming: 3 bases; J trimming: 4 bases; junction bases outside the gene matches: 9. Germline lookup yields CDR1 SQVTM and CDR2 ANQGSEA. The CDR3 sequence is CSVDKRTGISDTQYF. For the CDR3, the DNA is TGCAGCGTTGATAAGCGGACAGGGATATCAGATACGCAGTATTTT.

This clonotype is classed as medium-sized. V gene TRBV7-9 combines with J gene TRBJ2-1, with D maybe TRBD2 (6 bases). CDR1 SEHNR and CDR2 FQNEAQ come from the germline V gene (reference sequence). Deletions cut 5 bases from V and 7 bases from J, with 15 bases between. This CDR3 is built from 14 residues. The CDR3 DNA is TGTGCCAGCAGCCCGGGACTGGCTAGGAATGAGCAGTTCTTC. Its translation: CASSPGLARNEQFF. The whole variable domain, remainder taken from reference TRBV7-9 and TRBJ2-1, is DTGVSQNPRHKITKRGQNVTFRCDPISEHNRLYWYRQTLGQGPEFLTYFQNEAQLEKSRLLSDRFSAERPKGSFSTLEIQRTEQGDSAMYLCASSPGLARNEQFFGPGTRLTVL.

This clonotype came up a few times. The chain recombines TRBV12-3 or TRBV12-4 with TRBJ2-3, with D possibly called TRBD1 or TRBD2 (6 bases each). V lost 3 bases to trimming and J lost 1 base, with 11 bases between them. CDR3 length equals 15 residues. The DNA for the CDR3 is TGTGCCAGCAGTTTTCGGGGGCCAGGCACAGATACGCAGTATTTT. This gives the protein CASSFRGPGTDTQYF.

This clonotype has only a few counts. The chain carries TRBV6-2 or TRBV6-3 and TRBJ2-7; maybe TRBD2 (6 bases). Germline V lookup: CDR1 MNHEY, CDR2 SVGEGT. The CDR3 length is 15 residues. Trimming left V 2 bases short and J 2 bases short, with 13 bases between. The chain's CDR3 is CASSYLFGTAYEQYF. CDR3 nucleotide sequence: TGTGCCAGCAGTTACCTTTTCGGGACTGCCTACGAGCAGTACTTC.

In its sample, this clonotype was seen once. This chain joins TRBV5-8 and TRBJ2-4; D gene unclear. V was clipped by 5 bases and J by 5 bases, with 8 bases between them. The germline CDR1 and CDR2 sequences are SGHTS and YDEGEE. This CDR3 is 12 amino acids long. This chain's CDR3 is CASRVVENIQYF. CDR3 nucleotide sequence: TGTGCCAGCAGGGTGGTCGAAAACATTCAGTACTTC.

Here the CDR3 reads CASSQGLAAETQYF. The CDR3 DNA follows: TGTGCCAGCAGTCAGGGACTAGCGGCAGAGACCCAGTACTTC. The chain is built from TRBV12-3 or TRBV12-4 and TRBJ2-5; 11 positions agree with TRBD2. Losses at the gene ends were 5 bases for V and 4 bases for J; bases not matched to a gene: 3. The CDR3 runs to 14 residues.

The chain recombines TRBV18 with TRBJ2-2, with 10 bases aligning to TRBD2. Germline CDR1 and CDR2: KGHSH and LQKENI. V was pared by 2 bases and J by 0 bases, with 3 bases of the junction left unmatched. CDR3 length equals 17 residues. CDR3 nucleotides: TGTGCCAGCTCACCAGTTGGGACTAGCGCGAACACCGGGGAGCTGTTTTTT. Protein: CASSPVGTSANTGELFF.